The 23 T cell receptor beta chains below were found in one sample sequenced in a study of blood T cell repertoires in COVID-19 (dated by TCRdb to the early 2020s). The library was produced with the immunoSEQ multiplex PCR assay. TCRdb holds this immuneACCESS table with in-frame rearrangements only. Some clones are missing; in checked studies, unresolved V genes explain under half, and the rest has no known cause. The sample table holds a few hundred thousand clones, of which around 84% were seen once. The ten biggest clones cover approximately 7% of the sample. Sample: peripheral blood. The receptors stem from a woman in her seventies with active or convalescent COVID-19.

This clone was picked up a small number of times. The chain carries TRBV3-1 (or the pseudogene TRBV3-2) and TRBJ2-7; 12 bases match TRBD1. CDR3 size: 17 residues. Germline V gene data show CDR1 as LGHDT and CDR2 as YNNKEL (reference sequence). Germline trimming cut 1 base from V and 8 bases from J; bases unmatched to any gene: 12. CDR3 protein: CASSQAGTGGPVAQQYF. The CDR3 DNA reads as TGTGCCAGCAGCCAAGCCGGGACAGGGGGCCCCGTTGCCCAGCAGTACTTC.

In the case of this clone: At the DNA level, this CDR3 is encoded by other sequences in the same sample as well. The rearrangement uses TRBV12-3 or TRBV12-4 and TRBJ1-1; the D gene is possibly TRBD1 (6 bases). CDR3 size: 13 residues. V dropped 6 bases and J dropped 1 base, with 9 bases sitting between them. In DNA, the CDR3 is TGTGCCAGCAGCAGGACAGCGAACACTGAAGCTTTCTTT. Its translation is CASSRTANTEAFF.

This clone is a singleton in its sample. The chain recombines TRBV6-5 with TRBJ1-2; the D is unclear. The length of the CDR3 is 11 residues. V was clipped by 11 bases and J by 5 bases, with 12 bases between them. CDR1 and CDR2 (germline): MNHEY, SVGAGI. As DNA, the CDR3 is TGTGCCTCGGAGGAGTCATATGGCTACACCTTC. Residues: CASEESYGYTF.

This chain joins TRBV19 and TRBJ2-1, with TRBD2 matching 7 bases. V dropped 5 bases and J dropped 0; count of bases not matched to a gene: 4. The CDR3 length is 15 residues. CDR1 LNHDA and CDR2 SQIVND come from the germline V gene (reference sequence). CDR3 amino acids: CASSWGGSSYNEQFF. Here the CDR3 DNA reads TGTGCCAGTAGTTGGGGGGGAAGCTCCTACAATGAGCAGTTCTTC. Drawing the rest from reference TRBV19 and TRBJ2-1, the complete variable domain is DGGITQSPKYLFRKEGQNVTLSCEQNLNHDAMYWYRQDPGQGLRLIYYSQIVNDFQKGDIAEGYSVSREKKESFPLTVTSAQKNPTAFYLCASSWGGSSYNEQFFGPGTRLTVL.

V is TRBV10-1 and J is TRBJ2-3, with TRBD1 matching 11 bases. The V gene's germline CDR1 is WNHNN and CDR2 SYGVQD (reference sequence). The CDR3 consists of 15 residues. V trimming: 6 bases; J trimming: 3 bases; junction bases outside the gene matches: 5. CDR3 sequence (DNA): TGCGCCAGCAGAGCGGACAGGGGGCAAACAGATACGCAGTATTTT. It yields the protein CASRADRGQTDTQYF.

The CDR3 sequence: CASSSALGGGELFF. CDR3 bases: TGTGCCAGCAGCTCCGCGCTAGGCGGCGGGGAGCTGTTTTTT. The chain joins TRBV5-5 to TRBJ2-2; D unresolved. CDR3 length equals 14 residues. The V end lost 3 bases, the J end lost 7 bases, and 13 bases lay between the germline ends. Germline V gives CDR1 SGHKS, CDR2 YYEKEE (reference sequence).

V usage is TRBV27 and J usage is TRBJ2-5, with no clear D. V was shortened by 2 bases and J by 3 bases, with 7 bases between the two germline ends. The CDR3 runs to 13 residues. CDR1 and CDR2 (germline): MNHEY, SMNVEV (reference sequence). The CDR3 protein is CASSLARKETQYF. DNA for the CDR3: TGTGCCAGCAGTTTAGCGAGGAAAGAGACCCAGTACTTC.

This clone showed up just once. The chain joins TRBV12-5 to TRBJ2-1; tentative D call: TRBD2 (6 bases). Deletions cut 0 bases from V and 7 bases from J, with 19 bases between. The length of the CDR3 is 17 residues. Germline-derived CDR1 and CDR2 are LGHNT and FRNRAP. CDR3 in DNA: TGTGCTAGTGGTTTGGTACTTGGCGGGGTAATAGGAAATGAGCAGTTCTTC. Protein sequence: CASGLVLGGVIGNEQFF.

This chain connects TRBV7-2 to TRBJ1-2, with a weak D call TRBD1 (5 bases). Germline-derived CDR1 and CDR2 are SGHTA and FQGNSA. The CDR3 covers 16 residues. With 1 base removed from V and 4 bases from J, the gap between germline ends came to 16 bases. CDR3 sequence (DNA): TGTGCCAGCAGCTTAGATTTCCTGGAAGGGGTCTATGGCTACACCTTC. Protein: CASSLDFLEGVYGYTF.

A single count supports this clone. The chain couples TRBV4-3 to TRBJ2-7, with 8 bases matching TRBD2. Germline CDR1 reads LGHNA; CDR2 reads YSLEER. The CDR3 contains 15 residues. Trimming cost V 4 bases and J 2 bases; bases outside gene matches: 7. The CDR3 nucleotides are TGCGCCAGCAGCCTCCGGCGGGGGGTCGCCTACGAGCAGTACTTC. The encoded protein is CASSLRRGVAYEQYF.

CDR3 residues: CASSSGASEDQYF. In DNA, the CDR3 is TGTGCCAGCAGCTCAGGAGCCTCGGAGGACCAGTACTTC. The chain links TRBV11-3 to TRBJ2-5; D is perhaps TRBD2 (5 bases). The CDR3 sequence is 13 residues long. Trimming stripped 4 bases from V and 10 bases from J, with 16 bases between. Germline V gene data show CDR1 as SGHNT and CDR2 as YENEEA.

The chain couples TRBV6-5 to TRBJ1-6, with D possibly TRBD1 on 6 matching bases. Trimming removed 10 bases from V and 7 bases from J, with 20 bases in between. Germline V lookup: CDR1 MNHEY, CDR2 SVGAGI. CDR3 length equals 15 residues. The CDR3 nucleotides are TGTGCCACCTCCCAGGGGCTGGTGGGGAATTCACCCCTCCACTTT. It yields the protein CATSQGLVGNSPLHF.

The gene calls are TRBV3-1 (or the pseudogene TRBV3-2) and TRBJ2-7, with 9 bases aligning to TRBD1. The germline CDR1 and CDR2 sequences are LGHDT and YNNKEL (reference sequence). The V segment lost 0 bases and the J segment 3 bases; nucleotides outside the gene matches: 6. This CDR3 is built from 16 residues. The CDR3 region has the DNA TGTGCCAGCAGCCAAGAAAGAGGGACAGGGTTCTACGAGCAGTACTTC. Protein: CASSQERGTGFYEQYF.

This clone was seen a few times. V and J are TRBV12-5 and TRBJ1-2; D is unclear. V shed 2 bases and J shed 7 bases, with 8 bases lying between them. The CDR3 has 12 residues. Germline V gives CDR1 LGHNT, CDR2 FRNRAP. The CDR3 protein is CASGLSSSGYTF. The CDR3 nucleotides read TGTGCTAGTGGTTTGAGTAGTAGTGGCTACACCTTC. The whole variable domain, remainder taken from reference TRBV12-5 and TRBJ1-2, is DARVTQTPRHKVTEMGQEVTMRCQPILGHNTVFWYRQTMMQGLELLAYFRNRAPLDDSGMPKDRFSAEMPDATLATLKIQPSEPRDSAVYFCASGLSSSGYTFGSGTRLTVV.

This clone has just a few counts. The rearrangement links TRBV12-3 or TRBV12-4 to TRBJ1-4; D is uncertain. The CDR3 sequence is 12 residues long. V was clipped by 4 bases and J by 8 bases, with 8 bases between them. Here the CDR3 reads CASSSGLEKLFF. The CDR3 DNA follows: TGTGCCAGCAGTTCAGGATTGGAAAAACTGTTTTTT.

Only one count was recorded for this clone. The CDR3 loop reads CASSASGQRNTEAFF. CDR3 coding DNA: TGTGCCAGCAGCGCCTCGGGACAGCGAAACACTGAAGCTTTCTTT. V is TRBV9 and J is TRBJ1-1; 7 bases are shared with TRBD1. Germline V gives CDR1 SGDLS, CDR2 YYNGEE. This CDR3 is built from 15 residues. With V trimmed by 3 bases and J by 2 bases, 7 bases remained unmatched.

The chain recombines TRBV7-2 with TRBJ2-1; 7 nucleotides match TRBD2. This CDR3 is built from 17 residues. Germline lookup yields CDR1 SGHTA and CDR2 FQGNSA. V trimming: 0 bases; J trimming: 0 bases; junction bases outside the gene matches: 5. CDR3 in amino acids: CASSLAGQRGSYNEQFF. For the CDR3, the DNA is TGTGCCAGCAGCTTAGCGGGGCAGCGGGGCTCCTACAATGAGCAGTTCTTC.

Here the CDR3 reads CASSNGHTYEQYF. The CDR3 nucleotides read TGTGCCAGTAGTAACGGACATACCTACGAGCAGTACTTC. This chain connects TRBV19 to TRBJ2-7, with a weak D call TRBD1 (5 bases). The germline V gene encodes CDR1 LNHDA and CDR2 SQIVND (reference sequence). The CDR3 contains 13 residues. Trimming left V 4 bases short and J 2 bases short, with 9 bases between.

As for this clone: The junction departs from germline at one end; a sequencing error may be responsible. The chain carries TRBV19 and TRBJ1-2; 7 positions match TRBD1. Germline CDR1 and CDR2: LNHDA and SQIVND (reference sequence). CDR3 size: 14 residues. CDR3: CASSARQGELDPDF. DNA of the CDR3: TGTGCCAGCTCCGCTCGACAGGGCGAGCTTGATCCTGACTTC.

This CDR3 reads CASSYSGDGYTF. Written as DNA, the CDR3 is TGTGCCAGCAGTTACTCCGGGGATGGCTACACCTTC. The rearrangement uses TRBV6-6 and TRBJ1-2; no definite D call. CDR1 and CDR2 from the germline V gene are MNHNY and SVGAGI (reference sequence). Trimming removed 0 bases at V and 6 bases at J, with 5 bases between. The CDR3 consists of 12 residues.

This chain links TRBV6-2 or TRBV6-3 with TRBJ2-3; 8 positions match TRBD2. CDR1 MNHEY and CDR2 SVGEGT come from the germline V gene. J lost 4 bases, V lost 6 bases, and 9 bases had no gene match. This CDR3 is built from 15 residues. The DNA for the CDR3 is TGTGCCAGCAGCACCGCGGGGGGATTAGCAGATACGCAGTATTTT. Its translation is CASSTAGGLADTQYF.

The rearrangement links TRBV5-4 to TRBJ1-4, with D uncertain. The CDR3 is 14 residues long. Trimming took off 9 bases at V and 0 bases at J, with 12 bases between the two ends. Germline V gives CDR1 SGHNT, CDR2 YYREEE (reference sequence). CDR3 in amino acids: CAMGRAATNEKLFF. The CDR3 DNA sequence: TGTGCCATGGGGAGGGCCGCAACTAATGAAAAACTGTTTTTT.

The V gene is TRBV28, the J gene TRBJ2-7; D is undetermined. Looked up from germline, CDR1 is MDHEN and CDR2 is SYDVKM. This CDR3 contains 13 residues. Trimming shortened V by 6 bases and J by 6 bases, and 15 bases separated the two germline ends. Written as DNA, the CDR3 is TGTGCCAGCAGCGGCTCCGAGGCGAGCGAGCAGTACTTC. Protein: CASSGSEASEQYF.